This T cell receptor beta chain was profiled in a study of blood T cell repertoires in COVID-19. The data were produced by immunoSEQ multiplex PCR, yet TCRdb's version contains in-frame clones alone and is incomplete. The sample records about 210,000 clones, 86% being singletons. V was clipped by 0 bases and J by 11 bases; unmatched bases: 6. The CDR3 is made up of 15 amino acids. Germline V CDR1 and CDR2: ENHRY, SYGVKD. The rearrangement links TRBV10-3 to TRBJ1-5, with 11 positions matching TRBD1. The specimen was peripheral blood. The source of this sequence is a woman in her seventies with acute or convalescent COVID-19. The CDR3 protein is CAISESGDRGSAQHF. The DNA of the CDR3 is TGTGCCATCAGTGAGTCGGGGGACAGGGGGTCGGCCCAGCATTTT.